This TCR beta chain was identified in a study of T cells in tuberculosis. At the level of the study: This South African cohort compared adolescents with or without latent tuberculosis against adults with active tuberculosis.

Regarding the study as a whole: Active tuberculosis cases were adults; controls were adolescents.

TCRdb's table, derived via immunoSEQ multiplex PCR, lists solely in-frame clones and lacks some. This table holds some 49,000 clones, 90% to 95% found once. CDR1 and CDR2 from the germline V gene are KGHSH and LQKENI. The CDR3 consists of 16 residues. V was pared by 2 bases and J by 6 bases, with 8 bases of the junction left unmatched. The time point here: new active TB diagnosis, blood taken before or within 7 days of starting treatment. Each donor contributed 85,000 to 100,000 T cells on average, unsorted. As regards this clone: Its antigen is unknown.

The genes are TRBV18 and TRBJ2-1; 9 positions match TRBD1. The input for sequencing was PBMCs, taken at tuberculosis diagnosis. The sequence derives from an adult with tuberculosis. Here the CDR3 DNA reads TGTGCCAGCTCACCAAATCCACAGGGGGCGGTCAATGAGCAGTTCTTC. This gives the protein CASSPNPQGAVNEQFF.